This passage covers 18 T cell receptor beta chains from one sample sequenced in a study of CD4 T cells in relation to SARS-CoV-2 and coronaviruses. The protocol was immunoSEQ multiplex PCR, while the TCRdb copy is restricted to in-frame clones and leaves out a portion. The repertoire holds tens of thousands of clones, with 76% as singletons. No antigen is known for these receptors. Before the COVID-19 pandemic, during about 2011-2019, CD4+ T cells were taken from unexposed donors. The cells were cultured for 10 days before CD4+ T cells were isolated. Sequenced material: CD4+ T cells from PBMCs, cultured in vitro. All receptors derive from a human donor in good health.

This clone showed up just a few times. The chain carries TRBV3-1 (or the pseudogene TRBV3-2) and TRBJ1-6; perhaps TRBD1 as D (6 bases). Germline V CDR1 and CDR2: LGHDT, YNNKEL (reference sequence). The CDR3 contains 17 residues. With 0 bases removed from V and 6 bases from J, the gap between germline ends came to 15 bases. CDR3 coding DNA: TGTGCCAGCAGCCAAGAACAGCCAGGGGATATTAATTCACCCCTCCACTTT. Its translation: CASSQEQPGDINSPLHF.

This clone appeared once. This sequence joins TRBV6-1 and TRBJ1-3; D is possibly TRBD1 (5 bases). Trimming left V 1 base short and J 7 bases short, with 14 bases between. The germline V gene encodes CDR1 MNHNS and CDR2 SASEGT. This CDR3 spans 15 amino acids. CDR3 bases: TGTGCCAGCAGTGAAGGGGGGTCCGGTATGAACACCATATATTTT. Encoded protein: CASSEGGSGMNTIYF.

This chain links TRBV6-5 with TRBJ1-1, with D possibly being TRBD1 (5 bases). The CDR3 has 15 amino acids. Trimming removed 6 bases from V and 9 bases from J, with 23 bases in between. Germline CDR1 and CDR2: MNHEY and SVGAGI. The CDR3 coding sequence is TGTGCCAGCAGACCCGGTTCTGATGGCAGGGCTCAAGCTTTCTTT. This sequence encodes CASRPGSDGRAQAFF.

V and J are TRBV6-5 and TRBJ2-7; D unclear. Per the germline V gene, CDR1 is MNHEY and CDR2 is SVGAGI. The V end was cut by 8 bases, the J end by 3 bases, with 8 bases between. The CDR3 length is 11 residues. CDR3 region: CASVRYYEQYF. The CDR3 DNA sequence: TGTGCCAGCGTCCGCTACTACGAGCAGTACTTC.

The chain recombines TRBV6-4 with TRBJ2-3; TRBD2 matches at 8 bases. The germline gives CDR1 MRHNA, CDR2 SNTAGT. The length of the CDR3 is 14 residues. V dropped 3 bases and J dropped 4; count of bases not matched to a gene: 3. The CDR3 nucleotides are TGTGCCAGCAGTGAGAACGGGGGGGCAGATACGCAGTATTTT. This codes for CASSENGGADTQYF.

V gene TRBV2 combines with J gene TRBJ2-7; D gene ambiguous. Germline CDR1 SNHLY, CDR2 FYNNEI. The CDR3 contains 14 residues. Trimming pared 6 bases from V and 6 bases from J, leaving 18 bases between. For the CDR3, the DNA is TGTGCCAGCAGCCCGGTGTCGGGTCCCGGCGAGCAGTACTTC. This gives the protein CASSPVSGPGEQYF.

The genes are TRBV12-5 and TRBJ1-5; D perhaps matches TRBD1 (6 bases). The V end lost 9 bases, the J end lost 4 bases, and 13 bases lay between the germline ends. The CDR3 loop spans 13 amino acids. Germline CDR1 LGHNT, CDR2 FRNRAP. DNA for the CDR3: TGTGCTAGCCGCGCAGGGGAGAATCAGCCCCAGCATTTT. It yields the protein CASRAGENQPQHF.

V and J are TRBV3-1 (or the pseudogene TRBV3-2) and TRBJ2-5; TRBD1 agrees at 8 bases. Trimming at V came to 4 bases and at J to 3 bases, leaving 7 bases not matched to a gene. The CDR3 contains 15 residues. Germline CDR1 LGHDT, CDR2 YNNKEL (reference sequence). The CDR3 DNA is TGTGCCAGCAGCCGCTGGGACAGGAGGGAAGAGACCCAGTACTTC. Amino acids: CASSRWDRREETQYF.

The chain has TRBV27 and TRBJ2-7; D unresolved. This CDR3 contains 13 residues. Trimming pared 5 bases from V and 6 bases from J, leaving 14 bases between. The germline V gene has CDR1 MNHEY and CDR2 SMNVEV (reference sequence). The CDR3 is CASSLPGRLEQYF. The CDR3, as DNA: TGTGCCAGCAGTCTACCCGGGCGTCTCGAGCAGTACTTC.

The V gene is TRBV3-1 (or the pseudogene TRBV3-2), the J gene TRBJ2-7, with 10 bases lining up with TRBD2. This CDR3 has 16 residues. Germline assignment: CDR1 LGHDT and CDR2 YNNKEL (reference sequence). V lost 0 bases, J lost 2 bases, and 4 bases stayed unmatched. The CDR3 nucleotides read TGTGCCAGCAGCCAAGACCCTAGCGGGGGAGCCTACGAGCAGTACTTC. It translates to CASSQDPSGGAYEQYF.

This rearrangement joins TRBV2 to TRBJ1-1; possible D gene TRBD1, 5 bases. This CDR3 spans 14 amino acids. The germline V gene has CDR1 SNHLY and CDR2 FYNNEI. Trimming removed 6 bases at V and 4 bases at J, with 15 bases between. CDR3 protein: CASRTTSGGTEAFF. The CDR3, as DNA: TGTGCCAGCAGGACCACATCGGGGGGCACTGAAGCTTTCTTT.

The gene calls are TRBV18 and TRBJ2-2, with no clear D. The CDR3 length is 15 residues. Looked up from germline, CDR1 is KGHSH and CDR2 is LQKENI. Deletions cut 2 bases from V and 0 bases from J, with 7 bases between. The CDR3 DNA follows: TGTGCCAGCTCACCAGGCAGATCGAACACCGGGGAGCTGTTTTTT. It translates to CASSPGRSNTGELFF. The variable domain in full, completed from reference TRBV18 and TRBJ2-2, reads NAGVMQNPRHLVRRRGQEARLRCSPMKGHSHVYWYRQLPEEGLKFMVYLQKENIIDESGMPKERFSAEFPKEGPSILRIQQVVRGDSAAYFCASSPGRSNTGELFFGEGSRLTVL.

The V and J genes are TRBV4-3 and TRBJ2-1; maybe TRBD2 (5 bases). This CDR3 contains 15 residues. Trimming took 4 bases from V and 4 from J, leaving 14 bases between them. Germline loops: CDR1 LGHNA, CDR2 YSLEER. The CDR3 bases are TGCGCCAGCAGCCGAGATGGGGAGAGTTACAATGAGCAGTTCTTC. Translation gives CASSRDGESYNEQFF.

This clone was seen only a few times. The chain uses TRBV5-8 and TRBJ1-5; no reliable D call. Germline values: CDR1 SGHTS, CDR2 YDEGEE. V dropped 1 base and J dropped 0 bases, with 8 bases sitting between them. CDR3 length: 15 amino acids. The CDR3 loop reads CASSLYPDSNQPQHF. The CDR3, as DNA: TGTGCCAGCAGCTTGTATCCGGATAGCAATCAGCCCCAGCATTTT. The variable domain in full, with the rest retrieved from reference TRBV5-8 and TRBJ1-5, is EAGVTQSPTHLIKTRGQQATLRCSPISGHTSVYWYQQALGLGLQFLLWYDEGEERNRGNFPPRFSGRQFPNYSSELNVNALELEDSALYLCASSLYPDSNQPQHFGDGTRLSIL.

The CDR3 DNA reads TGTGCCAGCTCACCACTCGACAGGGGGCGCGCCGGGGAGCTGTTTTTT. Protein sequence: CASSPLDRGRAGELFF. The V gene is TRBV18, the J gene TRBJ2-2, with 10 bases fitting TRBD1. The V gene's germline CDR1 is KGHSH and CDR2 LQKENI. This CDR3 contains 16 residues. The V gene end was trimmed by 1 base and the J gene end by 6 bases; junction bases not matched to a gene: 5.

This clone was seen a few times. This sequence joins TRBV29-1 and TRBJ2-2, with D maybe TRBD1 (6 bases). With 7 bases removed from V and 4 bases from J, the gap between germline ends came to 16 bases. Germline CDR1 and CDR2: SQVTM and ANQGSEA. This CDR3 has 14 amino acids. The CDR3 loop reads CSAGGQLTTGELFF. CDR3 nucleotide sequence: TGCAGCGCCGGAGGACAGTTAACCACCGGGGAGCTGTTTTTT.

The rearrangement links TRBV10-1 to TRBJ1-2; 7 nucleotides align to TRBD1. From germline, CDR1 is WNHNN and CDR2 SYGVQD (reference sequence). This CDR3 spans 13 amino acids. The ends lost 7 bases at V and 2 bases at J; junction bases unmatched: 4. CDR3 sequence: CASMKTGNYGYTF. DNA of the CDR3: TGCGCCAGCATGAAGACAGGGAACTATGGCTACACCTTC.

The chain employs TRBV30 and TRBJ1-3; D might be TRBD1 (6 bases). Trimming removed 4 bases from V and 0 bases from J, with 10 bases in between. This CDR3 spans 14 amino acids. Germline V gene lookup returns CDR1 GTSNPN and CDR2 SVGIG (reference sequence). CDR3 sequence: CAWTTGTSGNTIYF. The CDR3 DNA follows: TGTGCCTGGACCACAGGGACCTCTGGAAACACCATATATTTT.